The TCR gamma chain described here comes from a study of gamma delta lymphoproliferative disorders and STAT genes. Whole-study context: At least 50 ng of genomic DNA went into each LymphoTrack Dx TCRG Assay library. For the delta chain, EuroClonality-NGS standard procedure was applied.

TCRdb redid the clone calls on the multiplex PCR reads with CATT. This sample has about 1,600 gamma-chain clones; 9.5% to 10% occur once, and the top ten carry roughly 35%. The CDR3 length equals 19 residues, ends included. Notes on the study in general: Public or private status of leukemic clones needs confirmation.

This clone is medium-sized (0.01 to 0.1%) in the sample. Antigen: not known. The DNA is left out, because the CDR3 cannot be placed on it with certainty; the CDR3 is given as TCRdb lists it. Sequencing used genomic DNA taken from PBMCs of patients and controls. The sample was blood. The J gene went uncalled, whereas the V gene is TRGV11. TRGV11 has ORF status, its function being uncertain. The source is a human donor in good health. CDR3 region: CTTVPAGLGTLTDYYKKLF.